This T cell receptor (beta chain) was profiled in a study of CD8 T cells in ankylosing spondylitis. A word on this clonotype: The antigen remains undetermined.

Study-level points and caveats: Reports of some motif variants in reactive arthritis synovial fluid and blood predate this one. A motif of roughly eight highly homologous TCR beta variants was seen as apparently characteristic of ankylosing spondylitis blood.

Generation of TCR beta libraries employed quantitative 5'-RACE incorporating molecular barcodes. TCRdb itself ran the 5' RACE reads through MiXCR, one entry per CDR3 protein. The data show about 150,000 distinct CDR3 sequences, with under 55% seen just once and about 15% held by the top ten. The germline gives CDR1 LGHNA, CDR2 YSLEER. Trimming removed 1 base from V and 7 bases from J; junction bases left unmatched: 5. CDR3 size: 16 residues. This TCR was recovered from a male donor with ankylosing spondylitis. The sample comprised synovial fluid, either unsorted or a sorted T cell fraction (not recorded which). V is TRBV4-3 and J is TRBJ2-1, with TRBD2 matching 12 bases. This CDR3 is CASSQGRTSGDNEQFF. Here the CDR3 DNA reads TGCGCCAGCAGCCAAGGGCGGACTAGCGGGGATAATGAGCAGTTCTTC.